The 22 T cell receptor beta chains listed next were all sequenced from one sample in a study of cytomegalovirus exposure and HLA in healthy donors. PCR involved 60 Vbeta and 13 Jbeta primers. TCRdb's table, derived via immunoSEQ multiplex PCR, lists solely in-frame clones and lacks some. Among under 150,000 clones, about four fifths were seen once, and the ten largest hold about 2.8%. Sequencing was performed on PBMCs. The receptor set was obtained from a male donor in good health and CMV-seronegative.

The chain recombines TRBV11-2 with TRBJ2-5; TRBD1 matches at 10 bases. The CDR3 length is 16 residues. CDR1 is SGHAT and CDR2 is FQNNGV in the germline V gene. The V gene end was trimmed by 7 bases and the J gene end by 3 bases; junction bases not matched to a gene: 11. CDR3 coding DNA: TGTGCCAGCACCCTAATGACAGGGGGCTTTGAAGAGACCCAGTACTTC. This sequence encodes CASTLMTGGFEETQYF.

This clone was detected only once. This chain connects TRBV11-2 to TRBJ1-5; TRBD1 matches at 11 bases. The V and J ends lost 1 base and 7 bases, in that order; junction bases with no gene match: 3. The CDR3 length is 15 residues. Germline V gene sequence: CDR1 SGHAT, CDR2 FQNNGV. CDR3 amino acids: CASSLGTGGTQPQHF. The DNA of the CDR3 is TGTGCCAGCAGCTTAGGGACAGGGGGCACCCAGCCCCAGCATTTT.

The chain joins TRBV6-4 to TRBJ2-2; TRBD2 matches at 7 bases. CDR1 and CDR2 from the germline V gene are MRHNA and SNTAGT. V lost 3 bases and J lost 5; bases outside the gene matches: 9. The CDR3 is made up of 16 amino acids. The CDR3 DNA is TGTGCCAGCAGTGATTCTGGACTAGGTGAAACCGGGGAGCTGTTTTTT. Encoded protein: CASSDSGLGETGELFF.

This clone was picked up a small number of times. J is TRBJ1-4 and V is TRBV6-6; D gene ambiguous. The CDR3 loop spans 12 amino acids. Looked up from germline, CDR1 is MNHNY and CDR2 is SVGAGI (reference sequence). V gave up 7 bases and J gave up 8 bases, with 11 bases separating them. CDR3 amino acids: CASTLLGEKLFF. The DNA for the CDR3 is TGTGCCAGCACCCTACTCGGGGAAAAACTGTTTTTT.

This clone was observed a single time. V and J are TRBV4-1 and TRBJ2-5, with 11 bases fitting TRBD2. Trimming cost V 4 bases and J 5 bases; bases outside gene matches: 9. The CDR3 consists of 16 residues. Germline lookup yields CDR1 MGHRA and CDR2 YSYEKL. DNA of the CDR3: TGCGCCAGCAGCCCAATAGCGGGAGGGAGGCGGGAGACCCAGTACTTC. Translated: CASSPIAGGRRETQYF.

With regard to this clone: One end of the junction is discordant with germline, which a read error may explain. The CDR3 bases are TGTTCCAGCAGTGCCACCGGGACTCAGTTAAAAAAACTGTTTTTT. It encodes CSSSATGTQLKKLFF. The chain recombines TRBV25-1 with TRBJ1-4; tentative D call: TRBD1 (5 bases). CDR1 and CDR2 from the germline V gene are MGHDK and SYGVNS. This CDR3 contains 15 residues.

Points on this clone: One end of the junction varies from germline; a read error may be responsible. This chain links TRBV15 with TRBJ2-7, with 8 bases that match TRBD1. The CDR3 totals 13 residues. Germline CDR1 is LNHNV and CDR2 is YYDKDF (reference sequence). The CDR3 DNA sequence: TGTGCCACCAGCAGAGCTTCTACGGACAGGGTGGCCTTC. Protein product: CATSRASTDRVAF.

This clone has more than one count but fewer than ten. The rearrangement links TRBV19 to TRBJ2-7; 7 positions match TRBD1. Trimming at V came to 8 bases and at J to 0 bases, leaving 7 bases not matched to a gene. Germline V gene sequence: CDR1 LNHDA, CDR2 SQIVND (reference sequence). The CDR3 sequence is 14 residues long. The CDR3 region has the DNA TGTGCCAGTCAACTAGGGGGCGGCTCCTACGAGCAGTACTTC. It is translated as CASQLGGGSYEQYF.

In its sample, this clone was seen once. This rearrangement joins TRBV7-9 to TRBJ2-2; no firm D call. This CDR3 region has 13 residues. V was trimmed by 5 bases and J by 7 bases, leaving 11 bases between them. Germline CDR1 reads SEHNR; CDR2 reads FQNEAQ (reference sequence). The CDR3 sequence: CASSPNLSGELFF. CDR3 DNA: TGTGCCAGCAGCCCCAATTTGAGCGGGGAGCTGTTTTTT. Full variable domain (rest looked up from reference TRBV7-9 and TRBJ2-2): DTGVSQNPRHKITKRGQNVTFRCDPISEHNRLYWYRQTLGQGPEFLTYFQNEAQLEKSRLLSDRFSAERPKGSFSTLEIQRTEQGDSAMYLCASSPNLSGELFFGEGSRLTVL.

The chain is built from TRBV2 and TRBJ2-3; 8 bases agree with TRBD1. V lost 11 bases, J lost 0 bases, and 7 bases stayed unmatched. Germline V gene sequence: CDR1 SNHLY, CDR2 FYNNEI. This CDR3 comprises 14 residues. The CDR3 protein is CAGRTGFSTDTQYF. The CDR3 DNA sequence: TGTGCCGGCCGGACAGGGTTTAGCACAGATACGCAGTATTTT. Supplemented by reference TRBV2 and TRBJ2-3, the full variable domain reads EPEVTQTPSHQVTQMGQEVILRCVPISNHLYFYWYRQILGQKVEFLVSFYNNEISEKSEIFDDQFSVERPDGSNFTLKIRSTKLEDSAMYFCAGRTGFSTDTQYFGPGTRLTVL.

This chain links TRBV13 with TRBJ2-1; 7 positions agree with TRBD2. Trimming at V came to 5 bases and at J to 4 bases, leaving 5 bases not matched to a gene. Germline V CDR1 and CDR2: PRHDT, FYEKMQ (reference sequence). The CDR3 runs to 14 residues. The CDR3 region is CASSPRGSYNEQFF. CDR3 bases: TGTGCCAGCAGCCCGCGGGGGTCTTACAATGAGCAGTTCTTC.

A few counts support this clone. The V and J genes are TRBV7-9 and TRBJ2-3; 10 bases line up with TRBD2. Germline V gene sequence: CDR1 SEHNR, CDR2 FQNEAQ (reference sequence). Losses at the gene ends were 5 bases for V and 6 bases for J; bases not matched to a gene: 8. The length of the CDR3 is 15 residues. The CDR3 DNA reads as TGTGCCAGCAGCCGGACTAGCGGAGGCCTGGATACGCAGTATTTT. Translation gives CASSRTSGGLDTQYF. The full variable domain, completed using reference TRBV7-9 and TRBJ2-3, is DTGVSQNPRHKITKRGQNVTFRCDPISEHNRLYWYRQTLGQGPEFLTYFQNEAQLEKSRLLSDRFSAERPKGSFSTLEIQRTEQGDSAMYLCASSRTSGGLDTQYFGPGTRLTVL.

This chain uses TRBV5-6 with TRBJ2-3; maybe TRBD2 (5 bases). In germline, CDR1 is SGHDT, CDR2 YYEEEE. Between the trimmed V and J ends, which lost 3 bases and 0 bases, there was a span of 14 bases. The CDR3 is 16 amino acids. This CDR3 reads CASSSFEDLSTDTQYF. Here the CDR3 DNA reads TGTGCCAGCAGCTCCTTTGAGGACTTAAGCACAGATACGCAGTATTTT.

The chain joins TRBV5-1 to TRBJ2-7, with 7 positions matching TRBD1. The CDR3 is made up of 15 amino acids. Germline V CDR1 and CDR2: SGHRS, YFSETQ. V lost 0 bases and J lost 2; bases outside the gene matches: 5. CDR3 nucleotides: TGCGCCAGCAGCTTGGGAATGGGACAGACCTACGAGCAGTACTTC. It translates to CASSLGMGQTYEQYF.

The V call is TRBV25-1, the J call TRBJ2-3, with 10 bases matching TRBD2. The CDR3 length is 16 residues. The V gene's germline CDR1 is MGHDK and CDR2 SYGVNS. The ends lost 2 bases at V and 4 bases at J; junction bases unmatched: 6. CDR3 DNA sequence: TGTGCCAGCAGTGAACTGTTAGCGGGAGGCGCAGATACGCAGTATTTT. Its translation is CASSELLAGGADTQYF.

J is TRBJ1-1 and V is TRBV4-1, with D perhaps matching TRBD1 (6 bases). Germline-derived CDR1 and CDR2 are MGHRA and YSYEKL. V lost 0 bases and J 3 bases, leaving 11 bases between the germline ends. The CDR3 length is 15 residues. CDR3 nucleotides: TGCGCCAGCAGCCAAGAACAGGGAAGCCACACTGAAGCTTTCTTT. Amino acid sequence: CASSQEQGSHTEAFF.

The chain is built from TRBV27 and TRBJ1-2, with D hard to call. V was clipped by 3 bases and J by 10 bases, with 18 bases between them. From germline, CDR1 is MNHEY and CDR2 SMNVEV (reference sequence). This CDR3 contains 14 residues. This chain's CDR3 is CASSLVGGVLFYTF. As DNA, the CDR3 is TGTGCCAGCAGTTTGGTAGGCGGAGTACTATTCTACACCTTC.

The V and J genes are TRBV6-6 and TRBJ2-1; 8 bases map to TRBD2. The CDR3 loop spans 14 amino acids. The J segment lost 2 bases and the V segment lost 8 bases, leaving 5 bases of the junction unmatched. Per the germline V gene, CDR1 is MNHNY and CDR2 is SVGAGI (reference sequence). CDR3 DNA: TGTGCCAGCGATTACGGGGGGGCCTACAATGAGCAGTTCTTC. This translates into CASDYGGAYNEQFF.

The CDR3: CASGSINFLNTEAFF. DNA for the CDR3: TGTGCCAGCGGGAGTATTAATTTTCTGAACACTGAAGCTTTCTTT. This chain joins TRBV9 and TRBJ1-1, with D hard to call. From germline, CDR1 is SGDLS and CDR2 YYNGEE. The CDR3 has 15 amino acids. Deletions cut 7 bases from V and 0 bases from J, with 16 bases between.

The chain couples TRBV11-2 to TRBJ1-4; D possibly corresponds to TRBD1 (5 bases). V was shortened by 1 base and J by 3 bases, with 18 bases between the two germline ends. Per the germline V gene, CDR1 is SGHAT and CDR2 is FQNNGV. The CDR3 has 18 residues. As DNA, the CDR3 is TGTGCCAGCAGCTTAGTAGCAGTGGGTGAAGGGGCTAATGAAAAACTGTTTTTT. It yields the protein CASSLVAVGEGANEKLFF. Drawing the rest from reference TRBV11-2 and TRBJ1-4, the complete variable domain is EAGVAQSPRYKIIEKRQSVAFWCNPISGHATLYWYQQILGQGPKLLIQFQNNGVVDDSQLPKDRFSAERLKGVDSTLKIQPAKLEDSAVYLCASSLVAVGEGANEKLFFGSGTQLSVL.

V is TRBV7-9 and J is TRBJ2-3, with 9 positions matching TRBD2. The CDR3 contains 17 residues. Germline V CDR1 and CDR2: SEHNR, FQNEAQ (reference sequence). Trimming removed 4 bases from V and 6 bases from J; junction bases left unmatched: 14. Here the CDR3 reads CASSSLTGREGRDTQYF. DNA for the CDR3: TGTGCCAGCAGCTCACTAACAGGGCGGGAGGGCCGGGATACGCAGTATTTT.

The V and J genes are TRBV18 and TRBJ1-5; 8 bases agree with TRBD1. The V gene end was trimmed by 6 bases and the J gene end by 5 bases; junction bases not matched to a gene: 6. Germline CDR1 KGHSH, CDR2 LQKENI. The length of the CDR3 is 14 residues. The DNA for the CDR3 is TGTGCCAGCTCCCCCGACAGGGGCTATCAGCCCCAGCATTTT. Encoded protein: CASSPDRGYQPQHF.